The 19 T cell receptor beta chains listed next were all sequenced from one sample in a study of beta chain features in type 1 diabetes. Expressed TCRB transcripts were sequenced because the entire RNA isolate underwent reverse transcription. Sequencing used immunoSEQ multiplex PCR; TCRdb keeps in-frame clones, though not all of them. The data contain 30,000 to 45,000 clones, roughly 67% of them singletons. Sequencing input: Tregs from blood. These receptors were obtained from a woman in her thirties in good health.

The chain joins TRBV7-9 to TRBJ2-5, with 8 bases lining up with TRBD2. The CDR3 length is 15 residues. Germline V gene sequence: CDR1 SEHNR, CDR2 FQNEAQ (reference sequence). Trimming took 3 bases from V and 4 from J; bases not matched to a gene: 7. CDR3 bases: TGTGCCAGCAGCTTGCGGACTAGCCTTTTAGAGACCCAGTACTTC. Its translation is CASSLRTSLLETQYF.

The rearrangement uses TRBV30 and TRBJ1-2; the match to TRBD1 covers 7 bases. The CDR3 loop spans 15 amino acids. CDR1 and CDR2 from the germline V gene are GTSNPN and SVGIG (reference sequence). Trimming removed 0 bases from V and 5 bases from J; junction bases left unmatched: 9. CDR3 sequence reads: CAWSVPDREWYGYTF. The CDR3 nucleotides read TGTGCCTGGAGTGTACCCGACAGGGAATGGTATGGCTACACCTTC.

V is TRBV7-2 and J is TRBJ2-5; no definite D call. Deletions cut 5 bases from V and 4 bases from J, with 14 bases between. The CDR3 covers 14 residues. Per the germline V gene, CDR1 is SGHTA and CDR2 is FQGNSA. CDR3 DNA sequence: TGTGCCAGCAGCACCATCCCCGGTTTAGAGACCCAGTACTTC. The encoded protein is CASSTIPGLETQYF.

The chain has TRBV2 and TRBJ2-5, with TRBD1 matching over 7 bases. The J call is doubtful: the DNA matches TRBJ2-7 better. Germline CDR1 and CDR2: SNHLY and FYNNEI. The CDR3 runs to 14 residues. The CDR3 spells CASSGLRDSYEQYF. In DNA, the CDR3 is TGTGCCAGCAGTGGCCTGAGGGACAGCTACGAGCAGTACTTC.

This clone was seen only a few times. This rearrangement joins TRBV5-1 to TRBJ1-1; D remains unclear. This CDR3 spans 14 amino acids. Deletions cut 0 bases from V and 4 bases from J, with 10 bases between. Germline V gives CDR1 SGHRS, CDR2 YFSETQ. CDR3 protein: CASSLAWSVTEAFF. CDR3 DNA sequence: TGCGCCAGCAGCTTGGCCTGGAGCGTCACTGAAGCTTTCTTT.

This clone was observed a few times. This chain connects TRBV5-4 to TRBJ2-3, with D possibly TRBD1 on 6 matching bases. V shed 3 bases and J shed 0 bases, with 8 bases lying between them. This CDR3 is built from 14 residues. Germline V gene data show CDR1 as SGHNT and CDR2 as YYREEE (reference sequence). Here the CDR3 reads CASSSQGSTDTQYF. Here the CDR3 DNA reads TGTGCCAGCAGCTCCCAGGGGAGCACAGATACGCAGTATTTT.

The J gene is TRBJ2-1, the V gene TRBV19; 9 positions match TRBD1. The germline gives CDR1 LNHDA, CDR2 SQIVND (reference sequence). The trim removed 4 bases at V and 5 bases at J, leaving 6 bases unmatched. The CDR3 spans 15 residues. CDR3 coding DNA: TGTGCCAGTAGTACCGGGACAGGGCATAACAATGAGCAGTTCTTC. This gives the protein CASSTGTGHNNEQFF.

This clone was detected only a few times. The chain has TRBV5-1 and TRBJ2-3; D may be TRBD1 (7 bases). Looked up from germline, CDR1 is SGHRS and CDR2 is YFSETQ. With 7 bases removed from V and 3 bases from J, the gap between germline ends came to 15 bases. The CDR3 consists of 14 residues. CDR3 bases: TGCGCCAGCTGGCTCAGGGGGGAGACAGATACGCAGTATTTT. Translating it yields CASWLRGETDTQYF.

The genes are TRBV7-2 and TRBJ2-1; D may be TRBD2 (5 bases). V lost 5 bases and J lost 8, with 10 bases in between. The CDR3 has 12 residues. Germline V gene lookup returns CDR1 SGHTA and CDR2 FQGNSA. Here the CDR3 DNA reads TGTGCCAGCAGCCGTACTAGATATGAGCAGTTCTTC. This codes for CASSRTRYEQFF.

This clone qualifies as medium-sized. The chain employs TRBV2 and TRBJ1-1, with D perhaps TRBD1 (6 bases). Trimming stripped 3 bases from V and 1 base from J, with 12 bases between. Germline V gene sequence: CDR1 SNHLY, CDR2 FYNNEI. The CDR3 length is 15 residues. The CDR3 protein is CASSDPGQPNTEAFF. DNA of the CDR3: TGTGCCAGCAGTGACCCCGGACAGCCGAACACTGAAGCTTTCTTT.

The chain employs TRBV7-2 and TRBJ1-6; D call uncertain. V dropped 8 bases and J dropped 7 bases, with 9 bases sitting between them. The length of the CDR3 is 12 residues. Germline V CDR1 and CDR2: SGHTA, FQGNSA. The chain's CDR3 is CASATRNSPLHF. DNA for the CDR3: TGTGCCAGCGCAACTAGAAATTCACCCCTCCACTTT.

This clone occurred a few times. CDR3 sequence: CASSPGQTLRTDTQYF. CDR3 in DNA: TGTGCCAGCAGTCCAGGACAGACCTTAAGGACAGATACGCAGTATTTT. This rearrangement joins TRBV28 to TRBJ2-3; a weak D match, TRBD1 (6 bases). Trimming stripped 5 bases from V and 3 bases from J, with 18 bases between. Germline values: CDR1 MDHEN, CDR2 SYDVKM. CDR3 length equals 16 residues.

The chain has TRBV5-6 and TRBJ2-7, with TRBD2 matching 14 bases. This CDR3 contains 17 residues. V gave up 4 bases and J gave up 5 bases; unmatched junction bases: 11. Germline CDR1 and CDR2: SGHDT and YYEEEE. CDR3 loop: CASSVGLAGASSHEQYF. CDR3 sequence (DNA): TGTGCCAGCAGCGTGGGACTAGCGGGAGCCTCTTCCCACGAGCAGTACTTC.

This clone was counted once. The genes are TRBV18 and TRBJ1-2, with TRBD1 identical over 10 bases. The CDR3 loop spans 15 amino acids. V was clipped by 3 bases and J by 3 bases; unmatched bases: 4. The germline gives CDR1 KGHSH, CDR2 LQKENI. In nucleotides, the CDR3 is TGTGCCAGCTCACCCGGGACAGGGGTTGACTATGGCTACACCTTC. Translating gives CASSPGTGVDYGYTF.

This chain links TRBV2 with TRBJ1-2; 12 nucleotides align to TRBD1. After removal of 5 bases from V and 8 bases from J, the junction contained 6 bases not matched to a gene. The CDR3 is made up of 14 amino acids. Germline V gene lookup returns CDR1 SNHLY and CDR2 FYNNEI. The CDR3: CASSWDRGPRGYTF. CDR3 bases: TGTGCCAGCAGTTGGGACAGGGGGCCGCGGGGCTACACCTTC.

The chain couples TRBV28 to TRBJ1-1; 7 bases match TRBD1. Losses at the gene ends were 5 bases for V and 4 bases for J; bases not matched to a gene: 10. The CDR3 is 15 amino acids. Germline CDR1 is MDHEN and CDR2 is SYDVKM. CDR3: CASSPRQGFATEAFF. The CDR3 DNA sequence: TGTGCCAGCAGTCCGCGACAGGGTTTTGCCACTGAAGCTTTCTTT.

This chain links TRBV6-5 with TRBJ1-1; D is possibly TRBD1 (5 bases). V lost 2 bases and J 4 bases, leaving 11 bases between the germline ends. The CDR3 covers 14 residues. Germline V lookup: CDR1 MNHEY, CDR2 SVGAGI. CDR3 bases: TGTGCCAGCAGTTACGAGCGGGGGGTCACTGAAGCTTTCTTT. This codes for CASSYERGVTEAFF.

Here the CDR3 reads CASSLGLAGDNEQFF. CDR3 bases: TGTGCCAGCAGCTTAGGCCTAGCGGGAGACAATGAGCAGTTCTTC. The rearrangement links TRBV7-2 to TRBJ2-1, with 10 bases fitting TRBD2. The germline V gene has CDR1 SGHTA and CDR2 FQGNSA. Germline trimming cut 1 base from V and 5 bases from J; bases unmatched to any gene: 2. This CDR3 comprises 15 residues.

The table lists this clone with a count of one. The rearrangement links TRBV28 to TRBJ2-4, with 11 bases identical to TRBD2. This CDR3 comprises 17 residues. The ends lost 3 bases at V and 1 base at J; junction bases unmatched: 5. Germline values: CDR1 MDHEN, CDR2 SYDVKM. CDR3 coding DNA: TGTGCCAGCAGTTTGGTTAGCGGGAGGGCCGCCAAAAACATTCAGTACTTC. This gives the protein CASSLVSGRAAKNIQYF.